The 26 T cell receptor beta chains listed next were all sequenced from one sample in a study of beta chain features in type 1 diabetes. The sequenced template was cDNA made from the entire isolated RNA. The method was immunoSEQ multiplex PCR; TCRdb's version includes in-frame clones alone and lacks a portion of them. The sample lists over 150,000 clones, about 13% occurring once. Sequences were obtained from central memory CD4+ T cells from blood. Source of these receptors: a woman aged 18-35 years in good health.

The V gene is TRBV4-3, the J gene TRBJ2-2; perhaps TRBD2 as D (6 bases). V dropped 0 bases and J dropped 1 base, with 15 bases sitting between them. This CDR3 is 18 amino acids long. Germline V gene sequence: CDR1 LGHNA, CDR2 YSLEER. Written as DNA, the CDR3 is TGCGCCAGCAGCCAAGAAAGGGCCGGGGGAGGGAACACCGGGGAGCTGTTTTTT. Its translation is CASSQERAGGGNTGELFF.

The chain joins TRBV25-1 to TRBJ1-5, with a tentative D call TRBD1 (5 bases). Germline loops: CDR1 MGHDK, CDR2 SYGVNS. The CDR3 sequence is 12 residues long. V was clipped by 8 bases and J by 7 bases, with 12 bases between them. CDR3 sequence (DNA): TGTGCCAGCCAGGGAGGACGGCAGCCCCAGCATTTT. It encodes CASQGGRQPQHF. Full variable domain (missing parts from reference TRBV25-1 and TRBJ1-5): EADIYQTPRYLVIGTGKKITLECSQTMGHDKMYWYQQDPGMELHLIHYSYGVNSTEKGDLSSESTVSRIRTEHFPLTLESARPSHTSQYLCASQGGRQPQHFGDGTRLSIL.

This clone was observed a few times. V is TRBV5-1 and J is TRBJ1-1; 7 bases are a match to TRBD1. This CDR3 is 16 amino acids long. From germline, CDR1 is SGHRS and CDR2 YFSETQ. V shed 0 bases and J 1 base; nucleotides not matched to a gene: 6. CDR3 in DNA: TGCGCCAGCAGCTTGGAGGGACAGCCACCGAACACTGAAGCTTTCTTT. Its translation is CASSLEGQPPNTEAFF.

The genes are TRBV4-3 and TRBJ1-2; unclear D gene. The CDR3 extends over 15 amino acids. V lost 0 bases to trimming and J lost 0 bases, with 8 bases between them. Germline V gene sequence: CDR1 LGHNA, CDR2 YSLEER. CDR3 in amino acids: CASSQDLSPNYGYTF. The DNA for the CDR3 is TGCGCCAGCAGCCAAGATCTATCCCCTAACTATGGCTACACCTTC.

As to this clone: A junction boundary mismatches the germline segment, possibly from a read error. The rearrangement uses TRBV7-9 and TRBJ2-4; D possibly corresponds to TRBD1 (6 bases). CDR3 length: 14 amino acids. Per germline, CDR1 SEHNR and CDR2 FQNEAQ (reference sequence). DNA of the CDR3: TGCGCCAGCAGCCCGCAGGGGTCGGGTAACATTCAGTACTTC. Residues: CASSPQGSGNIQYF.

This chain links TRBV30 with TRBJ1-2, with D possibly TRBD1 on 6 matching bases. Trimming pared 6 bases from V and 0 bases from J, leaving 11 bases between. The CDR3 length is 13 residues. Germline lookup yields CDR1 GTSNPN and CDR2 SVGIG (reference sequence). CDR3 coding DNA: TGTGCCTGTAAAACAGGGTCTAACTATGGCTACACCTTC. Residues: CACKTGSNYGYTF.

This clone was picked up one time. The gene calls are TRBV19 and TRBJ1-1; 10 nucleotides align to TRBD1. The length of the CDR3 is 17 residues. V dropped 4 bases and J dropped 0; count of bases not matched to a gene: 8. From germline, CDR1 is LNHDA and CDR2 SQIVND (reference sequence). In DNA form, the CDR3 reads TGTGCCAGTAGTAAGCTTCAGGGACAGGGGATGAACACTGAAGCTTTCTTT. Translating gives CASSKLQGQGMNTEAFF.

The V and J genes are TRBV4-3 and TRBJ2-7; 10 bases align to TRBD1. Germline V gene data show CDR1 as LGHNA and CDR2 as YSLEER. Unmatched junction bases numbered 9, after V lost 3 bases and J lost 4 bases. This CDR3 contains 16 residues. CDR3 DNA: TGCGCCAGCAGCCAGGGTTTGACAGGGGGCGCGTACGAGCAGTACTTC. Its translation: CASSQGLTGGAYEQYF.

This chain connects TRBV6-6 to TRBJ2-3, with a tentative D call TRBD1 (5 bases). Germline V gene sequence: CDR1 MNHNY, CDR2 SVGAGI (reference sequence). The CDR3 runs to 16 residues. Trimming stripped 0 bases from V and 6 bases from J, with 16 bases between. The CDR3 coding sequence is TGTGCCAGCAGTTACTCCCTTACATCACCAGGGGATACGCAGTATTTT. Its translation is CASSYSLTSPGDTQYF.

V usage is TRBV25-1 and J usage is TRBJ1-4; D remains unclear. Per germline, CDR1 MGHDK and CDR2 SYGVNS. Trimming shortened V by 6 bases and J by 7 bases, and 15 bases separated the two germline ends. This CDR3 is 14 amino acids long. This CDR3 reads CASSPGAWGEKLFF. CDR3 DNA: TGTGCCAGCAGCCCGGGAGCCTGGGGTGAAAAACTGTTTTTT.

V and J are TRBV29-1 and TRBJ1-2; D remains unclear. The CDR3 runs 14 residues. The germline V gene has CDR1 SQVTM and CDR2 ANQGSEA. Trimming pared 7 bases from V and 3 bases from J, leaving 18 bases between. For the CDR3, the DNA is TGCAGCGCCGGAGGCGTCACCTACTACTATGGCTACACCTTC. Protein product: CSAGGVTYYYGYTF. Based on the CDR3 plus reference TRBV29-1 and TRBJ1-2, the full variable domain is SAVISQKPSRDICQRGTSLTIQCQVDSQVTMMFWYRQQPGQSLTLIATANQGSEATYESGFVIDKFPISRPNLTFSTLTVSNMSPEDSSIYLCSAGGVTYYYGYTFGSGTRLTVV.

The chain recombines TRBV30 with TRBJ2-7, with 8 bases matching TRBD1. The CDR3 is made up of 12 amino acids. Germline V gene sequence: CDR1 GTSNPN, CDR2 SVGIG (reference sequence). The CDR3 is CAVGQGPYEQYF. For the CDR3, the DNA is TGTGCGGTTGGACAGGGACCCTACGAGCAGTACTTC. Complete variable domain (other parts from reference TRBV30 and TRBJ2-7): SQTIHQWPATLVQPVGSPLSLECTVEGTSNPNLYWYRQAAGRGLQLLFYSVGIGQISSEVPQNLSASRPQDRQFILSSKKLLLSDSGFYLCAVGQGPYEQYFGPGTRLTVT.

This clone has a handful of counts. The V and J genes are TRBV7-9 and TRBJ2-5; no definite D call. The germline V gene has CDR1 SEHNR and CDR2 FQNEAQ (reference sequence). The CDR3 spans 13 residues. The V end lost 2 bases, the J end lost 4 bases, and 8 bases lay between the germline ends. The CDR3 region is CASSLLIGETQYF. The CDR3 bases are TGTGCCAGCAGCTTACTGATCGGAGAGACCCAGTACTTC.

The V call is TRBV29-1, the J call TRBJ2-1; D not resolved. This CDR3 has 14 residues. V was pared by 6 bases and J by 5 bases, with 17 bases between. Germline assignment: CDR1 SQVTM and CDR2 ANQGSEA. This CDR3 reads CSVPLGVYNNEQFF. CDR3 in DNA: TGCAGCGTCCCTTTAGGAGTTTATAACAATGAGCAGTTCTTC.

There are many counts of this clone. CDR3 in amino acids: CASSPTRGSGPSYNEQFF. Here the CDR3 DNA reads TGTGCCAGCAGCCCCACGCGGGGTAGCGGGCCTTCCTACAATGAGCAGTTCTTC. The chain has TRBV7-2 and TRBJ2-1, with 7 bases identical to TRBD2. The ends lost 5 bases at V and 1 base at J; junction bases unmatched: 14. The CDR3 length is 18 residues. Germline V gene sequence: CDR1 SGHTA, CDR2 FQGNSA.

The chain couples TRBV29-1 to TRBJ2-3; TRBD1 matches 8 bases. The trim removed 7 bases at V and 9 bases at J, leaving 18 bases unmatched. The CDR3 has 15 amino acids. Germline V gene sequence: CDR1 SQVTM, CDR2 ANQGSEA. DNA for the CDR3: TGCAGCGCCCTCGGCGGTACCCAGACAGGGGACACGCAGTATTTT. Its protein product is CSALGGTQTGDTQYF.

CDR3 DNA: TGTGCCAGCAGTTACTCTAAGGGCAGGGGGGCAAACATTCAGTACTTC. Protein sequence: CASSYSKGRGANIQYF. The chain combines TRBV6-6 with TRBJ2-4; D is perhaps TRBD1 (7 bases). Germline CDR1 reads MNHNY; CDR2 reads SVGAGI (reference sequence). Trimming pared 0 bases from V and 6 bases from J, leaving 15 bases between. This CDR3 is built from 16 residues.

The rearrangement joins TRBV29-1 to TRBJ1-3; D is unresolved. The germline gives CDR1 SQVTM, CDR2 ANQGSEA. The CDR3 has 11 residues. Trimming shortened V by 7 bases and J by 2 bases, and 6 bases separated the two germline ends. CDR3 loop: CSGAAGNTIYF. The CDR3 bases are TGCAGCGGGGCAGCTGGAAACACCATATATTTT.

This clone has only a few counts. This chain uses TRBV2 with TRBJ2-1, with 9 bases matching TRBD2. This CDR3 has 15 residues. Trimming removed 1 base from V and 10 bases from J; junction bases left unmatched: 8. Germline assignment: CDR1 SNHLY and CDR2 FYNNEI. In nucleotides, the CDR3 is TGTGCCAGCAGTGAAGGTGTACTAGCGGGTGGAGAGCAGTTCTTC. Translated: CASSEGVLAGGEQFF.

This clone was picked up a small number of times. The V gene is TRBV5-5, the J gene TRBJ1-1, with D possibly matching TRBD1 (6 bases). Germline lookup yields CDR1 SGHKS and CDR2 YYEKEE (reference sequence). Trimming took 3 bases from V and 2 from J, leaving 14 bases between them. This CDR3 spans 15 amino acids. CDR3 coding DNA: TGTGCCAGCAGCTACGGTATAGGGGGAAACACTGAAGCTTTCTTT. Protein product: CASSYGIGGNTEAFF. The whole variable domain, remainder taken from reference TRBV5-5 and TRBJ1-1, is DAGVTQSPTHLIKTRGQQVTLRCSPISGHKSVSWYQQVLGQGPQFIFQYYEKEERGRGNFPDRFSARQFPNYSSELNVNALLLGDSALYLCASSYGIGGNTEAFFGQGTRLTVV.

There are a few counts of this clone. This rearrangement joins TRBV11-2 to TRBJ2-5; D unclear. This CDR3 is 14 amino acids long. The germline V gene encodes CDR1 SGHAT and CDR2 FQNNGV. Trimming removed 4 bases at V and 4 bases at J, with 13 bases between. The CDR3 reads CASSSTIGTETQYF. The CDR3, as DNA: TGTGCCAGCAGCTCTACTATAGGTACAGAGACCCAGTACTTC.

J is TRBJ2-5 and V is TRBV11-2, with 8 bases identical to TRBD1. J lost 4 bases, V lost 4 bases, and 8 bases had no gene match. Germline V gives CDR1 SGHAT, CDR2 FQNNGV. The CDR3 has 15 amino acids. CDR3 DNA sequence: TGTGCCAGCAGCTACGCGGGACAGGTCGGAGAGACCCAGTACTTC. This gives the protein CASSYAGQVGETQYF.

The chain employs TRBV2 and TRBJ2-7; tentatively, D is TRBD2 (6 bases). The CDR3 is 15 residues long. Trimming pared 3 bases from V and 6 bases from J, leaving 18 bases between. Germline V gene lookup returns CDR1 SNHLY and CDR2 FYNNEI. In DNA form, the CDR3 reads TGTGCCAGCAGTGATACGTTAGCGGCTGGCGGCGAGCAGTACTTC. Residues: CASSDTLAAGGEQYF.

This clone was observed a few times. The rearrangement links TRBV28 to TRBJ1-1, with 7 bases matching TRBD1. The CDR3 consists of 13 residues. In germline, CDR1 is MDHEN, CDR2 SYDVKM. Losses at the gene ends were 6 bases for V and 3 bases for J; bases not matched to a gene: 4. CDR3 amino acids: CASRSTGHTEAFF. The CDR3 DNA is TGTGCCAGCAGGTCGACAGGGCACACTGAAGCTTTCTTT.

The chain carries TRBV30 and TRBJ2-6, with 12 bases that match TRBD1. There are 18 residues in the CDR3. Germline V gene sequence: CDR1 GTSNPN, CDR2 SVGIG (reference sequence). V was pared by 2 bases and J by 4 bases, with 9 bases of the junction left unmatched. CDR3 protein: CAWSNPGQGAAGANVLTF. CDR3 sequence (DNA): TGTGCCTGGAGTAACCCGGGACAGGGGGCCGCCGGGGCCAACGTCCTGACTTTC.

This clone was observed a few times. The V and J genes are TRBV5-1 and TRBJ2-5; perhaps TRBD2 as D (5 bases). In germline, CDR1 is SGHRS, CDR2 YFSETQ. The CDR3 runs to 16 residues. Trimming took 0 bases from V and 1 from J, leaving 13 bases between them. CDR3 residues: CASSLGGSATQETQYF. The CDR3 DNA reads TGCGCCAGCAGCTTGGGGGGTAGCGCCACCCAAGAGACCCAGTACTTC.